Below, 23 T cell receptor beta chains from the same sample are listed, as sequenced in a study of lymphopenia after photon versus proton radiotherapy. The method was immunoSEQ multiplex PCR; TCRdb's version includes in-frame clones alone and lacks a portion of them. This sample has fewer than 35,000 clones, with approximately 92% found just once. The source material was peripheral blood, sampled from a patient treated with proton-based radiotherapy. The source is a woman aged 70-85 years with pancreatic cancer. Some clones in this sample may be carry-over from other donors' samples.

The gene calls are TRBV6-1 and TRBJ2-7; 7 nucleotides match TRBD1. The V gene end was trimmed by 4 bases and the J gene end by 2 bases; junction bases not matched to a gene: 8. The CDR3 is 15 amino acids. The germline gives CDR1 MNHNS, CDR2 SASEGT. The CDR3 reads CASSALAGTAYEQYF. DNA for the CDR3: TGTGCCAGCAGTGCCCTTGCCGGGACAGCCTACGAGCAGTACTTC.

The J gene is TRBJ2-3, the V gene TRBV10-3, with unresolved D. The CDR3 spans 13 residues. The V end was cut by 0 bases, the J end by 0 bases, with 1 base between. CDR1 is ENHRY and CDR2 is SYGVKD in the germline V gene. CDR3: CAISESSTDTQYF. In DNA form, the CDR3 reads TGTGCCATCAGTGAGTCTAGCACAGATACGCAGTATTTT.

This clone was observed a single time. V is TRBV29-1 and J is TRBJ1-1, with D possibly being TRBD1 (5 bases). The CDR3 extends over 14 amino acids. Looked up from germline, CDR1 is SQVTM and CDR2 is ANQGSEA. Trimming took off 3 bases at V and 5 bases at J, with 16 bases between the two ends. CDR3 loop: CSVDVGGRDTEAFF. The CDR3 nucleotides read TGCAGCGTTGATGTGGGGGGAAGGGATACTGAAGCTTTCTTT.

The rearrangement joins TRBV7-2 to TRBJ2-7; 8 nucleotides line up with TRBD2. The CDR3 loop spans 15 amino acids. V lost 1 base and J lost 2; bases outside the gene matches: 4. Germline CDR1 SGHTA, CDR2 FQGNSA. CDR3 protein: CASSLGSSGAYEQYF. Here the CDR3 DNA reads TGTGCCAGCAGCTTAGGTAGTAGCGGGGCCTACGAGCAGTACTTC.

The chain employs TRBV5-6 and TRBJ2-6, with 11 bases identical to TRBD2. V was pared by 0 bases and J by 4 bases, with 9 bases of the junction left unmatched. The CDR3 is made up of 19 amino acids. The germline CDR1 and CDR2 sequences are SGHDT and YYEEEE. CDR3 nucleotide sequence: TGTGCCAGCAGCTTGGTAACTAGCGGGAGCTCGGCGGGGGCCAACGTCCTGACTTTC. It translates to CASSLVTSGSSAGANVLTF.

The V call is TRBV15, the J call TRBJ2-1, with 7 bases fitting TRBD1. V shed 1 base and J 9 bases; nucleotides not matched to a gene: 6. The germline V gene encodes CDR1 LNHNV and CDR2 YYDKDF (reference sequence). The CDR3 has 14 residues. The CDR3 protein is CATSRVGTVVEQFF. The CDR3 nucleotides are TGTGCCACCAGCAGAGTGGGGACAGTCGTTGAGCAGTTCTTC.

The chain recombines TRBV5-4 with TRBJ2-5; the match to TRBD2 covers 11 bases. With V trimmed by 2 bases and J by 4 bases, 4 bases remained unmatched. The length of the CDR3 is 15 residues. The germline V gene has CDR1 SGHNT and CDR2 YYREEE (reference sequence). CDR3 region: CASSLKGLAGETQYF. The CDR3 DNA is TGTGCCAGCAGCTTAAAAGGACTAGCGGGAGAGACCCAGTACTTC.

The chain carries TRBV6-6 and TRBJ2-3; the D gene is possibly TRBD1 (5 bases). Germline CDR1 and CDR2: MNHNY and SVGAGI (reference sequence). The CDR3 contains 15 residues. The V gene lost 6 bases and the J gene lost 0 bases, with 13 bases spanning the gap. The CDR3 loop is CASRKTESSTDTQYF. Here the CDR3 DNA reads TGTGCCAGCAGGAAGACAGAGTCTAGCACAGATACGCAGTATTTT.

This chain connects TRBV29-1 to TRBJ1-1; 8 bases fit TRBD1. V shed 4 bases, J shed 5 bases, and the junction held 6 bases outside the gene matches. The CDR3 spans 13 residues. Germline V gene data show CDR1 as SQVTM and CDR2 as ANQGSEA. Here the CDR3 DNA reads TGCAGCGTTGTCGCGGACAGGGAGACTGAAGCTTTCTTT. It specifies CSVVADRETEAFF.

The chain employs TRBV7-2 and TRBJ1-2, with D unresolved. V gave up 5 bases and J gave up 0 bases, with 16 bases separating them. From germline, CDR1 is SGHTA and CDR2 FQGNSA. CDR3 length: 16 residues. CDR3 DNA: TGTGCCAGCAGCCCAAGAGGGCAGAACCCTAACTATGGCTACACCTTC. Translated, it gives CASSPRGQNPNYGYTF. Drawing the rest from reference TRBV7-2 and TRBJ1-2, the complete variable domain is GAGVSQSPSNKVTEKGKDVELRCDPISGHTALYWYRQSLGQGLEFLIYFQGNSAPDKSGLPSDRFSAERTGGSVSTLTIQRTQQEDSAVYLCASSPRGQNPNYGYTFGSGTRLTVV.

This chain connects TRBV7-9 to TRBJ2-7; 8 nucleotides match TRBD2. Germline V gene sequence: CDR1 SEHNR, CDR2 FQNEAQ (reference sequence). Losses at the gene ends were 8 bases for V and 7 bases for J; bases not matched to a gene: 13. The CDR3 sequence is 14 residues long. The CDR3 DNA reads as TGTGCCAGCCTCAAGACGACAGCGGGAGTTGAGCAGTACTTC. Encoded protein: CASLKTTAGVEQYF. Drawing the rest from reference TRBV7-9 and TRBJ2-7, the complete variable domain is DTGVSQNPRHKITKRGQNVTFRCDPISEHNRLYWYRQTLGQGPEFLTYFQNEAQLEKSRLLSDRFSAERPKGSFSTLEIQRTEQGDSAMYLCASLKTTAGVEQYFGPGTRLTVT.

V is TRBV28 and J is TRBJ2-7, with no clear D. The CDR3 totals 17 residues. V lost 4 bases and J lost 2, with 21 bases in between. The germline gives CDR1 MDHEN, CDR2 SYDVKM. CDR3 residues: CASSSLSFFSLAYEQYF. In DNA form, the CDR3 reads TGTGCCAGCAGTTCCCTATCTTTCTTCAGCCTTGCCTACGAGCAGTACTTC. The whole variable domain, filled in from reference TRBV28 and TRBJ2-7, reads DVKVTQSSRYLVKRTGEKVFLECVQDMDHENMFWYRQDPGLGLRLIYFSYDVKMKEKGDIPEGYSVSREKKERFSLILESASTNQTSMYLCASSSLSFFSLAYEQYFGPGTRLTVT.

This clone was detected only once. The genes are TRBV7-2 and TRBJ2-1, with TRBD2 identical over 8 bases. CDR1 is SGHTA, CDR2 FQGNSA, per germline. With V trimmed by 5 bases and J by 4 bases, 10 bases remained unmatched. This CDR3 has 16 amino acids. The CDR3 sequence is CASSPPGRGRYNEQFF. In DNA, the CDR3 is TGTGCCAGCAGCCCTCCGGGTCGCGGGAGGTACAATGAGCAGTTCTTC. Complete variable domain (other parts from reference TRBV7-2 and TRBJ2-1): GAGVSQSPSNKVTEKGKDVELRCDPISGHTALYWYRQSLGQGLEFLIYFQGNSAPDKSGLPSDRFSAERTGGSVSTLTIQRTQQEDSAVYLCASSPPGRGRYNEQFFGPGTRLTVL.

The chain carries TRBV2 and TRBJ2-7; D ambiguous. V was trimmed by 7 bases and J by 4 bases, leaving 8 bases between them. The CDR3 sequence is 11 residues long. CDR1 is SNHLY and CDR2 is FYNNEI in the germline V gene. DNA for the CDR3: TGTGCCAGCACGACCCATTACGAGCAGTACTTC. Its translation is CASTTHYEQYF.

This chain links TRBV16 with TRBJ1-4; D gene unclear. Trimming stripped 2 bases from V and 7 bases from J, with 14 bases between. Germline V CDR1 and CDR2: KGHSY, FQNENV. The length of the CDR3 is 15 residues. The CDR3 DNA is TGTGCCAGCAGCCAAATGACGGCAGAGCTTGAAAAACTGTTTTTT. It translates to CASSQMTAELEKLFF.

The gene calls are TRBV19 and TRBJ2-5; a possible D gene is TRBD2 (7 bases). Per germline, CDR1 LNHDA and CDR2 SQIVND (reference sequence). The CDR3 has 15 amino acids. Trimming took off 5 bases at V and 0 bases at J, with 13 bases between the two ends. In nucleotides, the CDR3 is TGTGCCAGTAGTCCCCGGGGGGCGGACCAAGAGACCCAGTACTTC. Protein: CASSPRGADQETQYF.

This chain joins TRBV5-1 and TRBJ1-2; 7 bases match TRBD1. This CDR3 has 15 residues. With V trimmed by 1 base and J by 2 bases, 5 bases remained unmatched. Per the germline V gene, CDR1 is SGHRS and CDR2 is YFSETQ. The CDR3 DNA sequence: TGCGCCAGCAGCTTGACAGGGGTGGGGAACTATGGCTACACCTTC. It encodes CASSLTGVGNYGYTF.

This clone was observed a few times. The rearrangement joins TRBV18 to TRBJ2-1, with D perhaps TRBD2 (6 bases). The germline gives CDR1 KGHSH, CDR2 LQKENI. The CDR3 extends over 14 amino acids. Trimming shortened V by 3 bases and J by 2 bases, and 8 bases separated the two germline ends. CDR3 sequence (DNA): TGTGCCAGCTCACCTCGGGAGACCTACAATGAGCAGTTCTTC. This codes for CASSPRETYNEQFF.

This chain uses TRBV9 with TRBJ2-5; a weak D match, TRBD1 (5 bases). The CDR3 totals 14 residues. The germline V and J ends were trimmed by 0 bases and 6 bases, with 12 bases remaining between them. Germline V gene lookup returns CDR1 SGDLS and CDR2 YYNGEE. In nucleotides, the CDR3 is TGTGCCAGCAGCGTAGGAACAGTGGACAAGACCCAGTACTTC. It yields the protein CASSVGTVDKTQYF.

The chain uses TRBV2 and TRBJ2-7; D remains ambiguous. V was cut by 1 base and J by 3 bases, with 7 bases left in between. Germline V gene lookup returns CDR1 SNHLY and CDR2 FYNNEI. CDR3 size: 13 residues. The CDR3 DNA follows: TGTGCCAGCAGTGAAGAGGTGGGCTACGAGCAGTACTTC. Encoded protein: CASSEEVGYEQYF. The variable domain in full, with the rest retrieved from reference TRBV2 and TRBJ2-7, is EPEVTQTPSHQVTQMGQEVILRCVPISNHLYFYWYRQILGQKVEFLVSFYNNEISEKSEIFDDQFSVERPDGSNFTLKIRSTKLEDSAMYFCASSEEVGYEQYFGPGTRLTVT.

The V gene is TRBV28, the J gene TRBJ2-7; D unclear. Germline V CDR1 and CDR2: MDHEN, SYDVKM. The CDR3 consists of 15 residues. V lost 4 bases and J lost 3, with 16 bases in between. In DNA form, the CDR3 reads TGTGCCAGCAGTTCGCACAGATCCTCCTACTACGAGCAGTACTTC. It translates to CASSSHRSSYYEQYF.

V usage is TRBV29-1 and J usage is TRBJ1-3; D is uncertain. V was pared by 2 bases and J by 0 bases, with 5 bases between. The CDR3 runs to 13 residues. Looked up from germline, CDR1 is SQVTM and CDR2 is ANQGSEA. CDR3 in amino acids: CSVELASGNTIYF. The DNA for the CDR3 is TGCAGCGTTGAACTAGCCTCTGGAAACACCATATATTTT.

The table lists this clone with a count of one. The V call is TRBV7-9, the J call TRBJ1-5; 10 nucleotides match TRBD1. V lost 4 bases and J lost 2; bases outside the gene matches: 2. The CDR3 is 15 residues long. Germline loops: CDR1 SEHNR, CDR2 FQNEAQ (reference sequence). The CDR3 DNA reads TGTGCCAGCAGCTCCGGGACAGGGGGCAATCAGCCCCAGCATTTT. Its translation is CASSSGTGGNQPQHF.